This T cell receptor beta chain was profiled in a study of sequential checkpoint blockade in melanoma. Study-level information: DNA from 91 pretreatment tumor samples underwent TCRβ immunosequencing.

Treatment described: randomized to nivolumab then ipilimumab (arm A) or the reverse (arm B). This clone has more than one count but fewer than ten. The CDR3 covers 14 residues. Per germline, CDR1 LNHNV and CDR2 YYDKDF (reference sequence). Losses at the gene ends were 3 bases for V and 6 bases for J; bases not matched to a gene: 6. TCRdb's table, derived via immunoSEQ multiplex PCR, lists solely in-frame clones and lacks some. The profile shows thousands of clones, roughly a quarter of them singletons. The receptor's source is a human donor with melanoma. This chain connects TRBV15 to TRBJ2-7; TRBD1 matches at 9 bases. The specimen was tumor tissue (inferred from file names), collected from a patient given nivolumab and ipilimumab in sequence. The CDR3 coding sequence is TGTGCCACCAGCAGGGGGACAGGGTCGTCCGAGCAGTACTTC. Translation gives CATSRGTGSSEQYF.